Presented here are 5 T cell receptor beta chains from one specimen sequenced in a study of CD8+CD57+ T cells in acquired aplastic anemia. Genomic DNA templated the TCR beta VDJ and CDR3 profiling. TCRdb redid the calling of the reads with MiXCR, one entry per CDR3 protein. The table has about 160,000 distinct CDR3 sequences, 71% seen once. CD8+CD57+ cell expansion had been shown by flow cytometry in patients chosen for sequencing. Sequenced sample: sorted CD4+, CD8+, or CD8+CD57+ T cells (not recorded which) from PBMCs. The receptors originated from a human donor with aplastic anemia.

The gene calls are TRBV20-1 and TRBJ2-7; D is perhaps TRBD2 (5 bases). The CDR3 length is 13 residues. V was clipped by 3 bases and J by 5 bases, with 14 bases between them. Germline V lookup: CDR1 DFQATT, CDR2 SNEGSKA (reference sequence). As DNA, the CDR3 is TGCAGTGCTAGTAAAGGACTTGCGGACGAGCAGTACTTC. Its protein is CSASKGLADEQYF.

This chain joins TRBV7-9 and TRBJ1-4; no reliable D call. V dropped 4 bases and J dropped 12 bases, with 9 bases sitting between them. CDR3 length: 11 amino acids. Germline V gene data show CDR1 as SEHNR and CDR2 as FQNEAQ (reference sequence). For the CDR3, the DNA is TGTGCCAGCAGCTCCGCCCTTGAACTGTTTTTT. Its protein product is CASSSALELFF.

This clonotype was seen a handful of times. The V and J genes are TRBV6-4 and TRBJ2-7, with a tentative D call TRBD1 (5 bases). The V gene lost 10 bases and the J gene lost 2 bases, with 18 bases spanning the gap. Germline CDR1 MRHNA, CDR2 SNTAGT. This CDR3 has 14 amino acids. CDR3 DNA sequence: TGTGCCATCAGCGCCTCGGACAAGGCCTACGAGCAGTACTTC. Translation: CAISASDKAYEQYF.

V usage is TRBV7-9 and J usage is TRBJ2-7; D may be TRBD2 (5 bases). Germline V lookup: CDR1 SEHNR, CDR2 FQNEAQ (reference sequence). The CDR3 loop spans 14 amino acids. V lost 4 bases to trimming and J lost 4 bases, with 14 bases between them. CDR3 DNA sequence: TGTGCCAGCAGCTCTCCGGGAAATGAGTACGAGCAGTACTTC. It yields the protein CASSSPGNEYEQYF. The variable domain in full, with the rest retrieved from reference TRBV7-9 and TRBJ2-7, is DTGVSQNPRHKITKRGQNVTFRCDPISEHNRLYWYRQTLGQGPEFLTYFQNEAQLEKSRLLSDRFSAERPKGSFSTLEIQRTEQGDSAMYLCASSSPGNEYEQYFGPGTRLTVT.

CDR3 DNA: TGTGCCACCAGTGAAGGGCTCCGGGACAGTGAAGCTTTCTTT. It codes for CATSEGLRDSEAFF. The V gene is TRBV24-1, the J gene TRBJ1-1; 7 positions agree with TRBD1. Germline V CDR1 and CDR2: KGHDR, SFDVKD. There are 14 residues in the CDR3. The ends lost 4 bases at V and 7 bases at J; junction bases unmatched: 8.